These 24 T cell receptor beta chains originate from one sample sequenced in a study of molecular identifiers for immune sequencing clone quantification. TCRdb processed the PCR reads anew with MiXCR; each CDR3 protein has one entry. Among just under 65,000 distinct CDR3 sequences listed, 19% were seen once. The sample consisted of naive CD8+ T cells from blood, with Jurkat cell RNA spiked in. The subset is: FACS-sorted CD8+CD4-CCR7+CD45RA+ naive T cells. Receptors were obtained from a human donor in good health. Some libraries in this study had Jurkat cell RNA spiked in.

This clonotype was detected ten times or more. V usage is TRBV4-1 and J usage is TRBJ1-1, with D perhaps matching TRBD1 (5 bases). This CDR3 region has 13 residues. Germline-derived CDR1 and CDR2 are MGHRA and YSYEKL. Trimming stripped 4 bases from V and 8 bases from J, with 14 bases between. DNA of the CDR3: TGCGCCAGCAGCCTCGGGACTGCAGGCGAAGCTTTCTTT. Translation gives CASSLGTAGEAFF.

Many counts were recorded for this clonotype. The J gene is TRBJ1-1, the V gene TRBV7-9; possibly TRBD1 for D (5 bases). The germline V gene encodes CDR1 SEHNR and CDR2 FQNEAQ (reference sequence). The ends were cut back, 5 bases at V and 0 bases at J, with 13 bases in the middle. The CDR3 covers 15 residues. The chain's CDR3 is CASSKPRQLNTEAFF. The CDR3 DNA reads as TGTGCCAGCAGCAAACCCCGACAGTTGAACACTGAAGCTTTCTTT.

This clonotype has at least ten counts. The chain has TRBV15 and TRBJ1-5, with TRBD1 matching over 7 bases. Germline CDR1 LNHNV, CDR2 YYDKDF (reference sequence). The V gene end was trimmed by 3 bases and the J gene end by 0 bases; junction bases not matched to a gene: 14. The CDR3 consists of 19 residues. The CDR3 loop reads CATSRTGQRRSYSNQPQHF. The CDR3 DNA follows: TGTGCCACCAGCAGGACAGGGCAGCGGCGGTCCTATAGCAATCAGCCCCAGCATTTT.

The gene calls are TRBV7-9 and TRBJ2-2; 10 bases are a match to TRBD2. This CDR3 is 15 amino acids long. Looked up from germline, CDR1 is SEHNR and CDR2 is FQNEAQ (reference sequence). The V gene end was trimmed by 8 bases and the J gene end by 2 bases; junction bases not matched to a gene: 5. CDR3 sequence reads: CASELAGRNTGELFF. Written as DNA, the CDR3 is TGTGCCAGCGAACTAGCGGGACGAAACACCGGGGAGCTGTTTTTT.

The CDR3 nucleotides are TGTGCCAGCAGTTTCGTCGACAAGCTTAATCAGCCCCAGCATTTT. It specifies CASSFVDKLNQPQHF. V is TRBV27 and J is TRBJ1-5, with D uncertain. Looked up from germline, CDR1 is MNHEY and CDR2 is SMNVEV (reference sequence). V lost 3 bases and J lost 4, with 13 bases in between. CDR3 length: 15 residues.

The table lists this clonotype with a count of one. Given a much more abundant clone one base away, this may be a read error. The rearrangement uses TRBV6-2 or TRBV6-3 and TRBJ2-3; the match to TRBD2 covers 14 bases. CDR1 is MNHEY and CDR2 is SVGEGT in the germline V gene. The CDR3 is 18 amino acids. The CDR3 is CANSPGTSGSISTDTQYF. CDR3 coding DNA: TGTGCCAACAGTCCCGGGACTAGCGGGAGCATTAGCACAGATACGCAGTATTTT.

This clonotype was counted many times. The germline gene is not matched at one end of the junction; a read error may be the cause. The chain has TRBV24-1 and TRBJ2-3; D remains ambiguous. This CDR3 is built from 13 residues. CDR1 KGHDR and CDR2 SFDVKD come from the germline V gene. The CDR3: CATSDYNTDTRYF. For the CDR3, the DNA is TGTGCCACCAGTGATTATAACACAGATACGCGGTATTTT.

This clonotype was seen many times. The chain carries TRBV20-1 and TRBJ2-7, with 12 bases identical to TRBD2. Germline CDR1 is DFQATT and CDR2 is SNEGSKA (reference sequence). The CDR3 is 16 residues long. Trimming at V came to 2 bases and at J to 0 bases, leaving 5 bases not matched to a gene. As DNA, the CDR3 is TGCAGTGCTAGAAGTACTAGCGGGAGGACCTCCTACGAGCAGTACTTC. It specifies CSARSTSGRTSYEQYF.

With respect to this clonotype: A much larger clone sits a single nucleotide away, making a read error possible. The CDR3 DNA is TGCGCCAGCAGCCAATCGGGACAGGGTCCCGGCCACACCTTC. It translates to CASSQSGQGPGHTF. The V and J genes are TRBV4-1 and TRBJ1-2; TRBD1 agrees at 9 bases. The CDR3 is 14 amino acids. Per the germline V gene, CDR1 is MGHRA and CDR2 is YSYEKL. V trimming: 2 bases; J trimming: 12 bases; junction bases outside the gene matches: 10.

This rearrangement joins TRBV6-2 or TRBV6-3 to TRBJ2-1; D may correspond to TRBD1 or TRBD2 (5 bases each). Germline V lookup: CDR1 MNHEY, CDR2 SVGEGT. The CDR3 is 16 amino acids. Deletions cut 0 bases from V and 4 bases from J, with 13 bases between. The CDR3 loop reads CASSYSIVRGYNEQFF. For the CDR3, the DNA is TGTGCCAGCAGTTACTCGATCGTGAGGGGTTACAATGAGCAGTTCTTC.

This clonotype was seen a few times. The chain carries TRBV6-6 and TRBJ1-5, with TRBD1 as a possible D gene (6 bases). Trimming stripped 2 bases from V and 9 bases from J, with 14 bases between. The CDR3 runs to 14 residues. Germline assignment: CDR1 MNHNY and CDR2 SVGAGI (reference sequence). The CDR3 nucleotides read TGTGCCAGCAGTTACGAGGACAGCATTTGGCCCCAGCATTTT. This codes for CASSYEDSIWPQHF.

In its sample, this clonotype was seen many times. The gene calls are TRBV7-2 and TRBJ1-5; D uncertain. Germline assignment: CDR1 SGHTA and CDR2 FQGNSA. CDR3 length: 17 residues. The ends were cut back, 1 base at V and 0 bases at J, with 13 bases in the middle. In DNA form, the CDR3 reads TGTGCCAGCAGCTTAGGCATGACGGTGTATAGCAATCAGCCCCAGCATTTT. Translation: CASSLGMTVYSNQPQHF.

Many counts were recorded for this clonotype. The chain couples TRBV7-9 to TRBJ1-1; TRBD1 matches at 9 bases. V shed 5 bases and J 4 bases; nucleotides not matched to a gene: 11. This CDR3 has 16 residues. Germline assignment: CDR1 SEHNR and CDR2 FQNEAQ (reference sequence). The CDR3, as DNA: TGTGCCAGCAGCCAGACAGGGGGTTATGGTGGCACTGAAGCTTTCTTT. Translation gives CASSQTGGYGGTEAFF.

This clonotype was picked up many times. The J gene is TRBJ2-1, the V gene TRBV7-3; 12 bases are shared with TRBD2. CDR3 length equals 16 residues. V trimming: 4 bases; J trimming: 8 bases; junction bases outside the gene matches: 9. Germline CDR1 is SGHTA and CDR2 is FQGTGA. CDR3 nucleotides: TGTGCCAGCAGCTCAGGGACTAGCGGGTTTGCGGATGAGCAGTTCTTC. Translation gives CASSSGTSGFADEQFF.

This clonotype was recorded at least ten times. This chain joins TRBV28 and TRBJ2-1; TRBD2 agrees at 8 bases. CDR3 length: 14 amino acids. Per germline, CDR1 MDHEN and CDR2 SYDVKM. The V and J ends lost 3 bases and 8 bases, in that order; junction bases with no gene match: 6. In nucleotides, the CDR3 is TGTGCCAGCAGTTTCTCGGGACTAGTCTATGAGCAGTTCTTC. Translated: CASSFSGLVYEQFF.

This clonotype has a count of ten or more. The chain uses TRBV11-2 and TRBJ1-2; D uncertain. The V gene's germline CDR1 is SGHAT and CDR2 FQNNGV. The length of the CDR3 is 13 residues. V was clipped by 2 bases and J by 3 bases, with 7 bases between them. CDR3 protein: CASSLIVDYGYTF. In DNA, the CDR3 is TGTGCCAGCAGCTTAATTGTGGACTATGGCTACACCTTC.

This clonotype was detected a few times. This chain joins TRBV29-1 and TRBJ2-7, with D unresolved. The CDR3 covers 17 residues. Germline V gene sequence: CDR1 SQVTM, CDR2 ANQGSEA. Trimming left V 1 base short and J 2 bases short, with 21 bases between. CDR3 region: CSVEVSEGNFIPYEQYF. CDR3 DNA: TGCAGCGTTGAAGTGTCAGAAGGAAACTTCATCCCCTACGAGCAGTACTTC.

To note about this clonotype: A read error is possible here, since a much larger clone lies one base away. This CDR3 reads CATSDLRRSTGELFF. In nucleotides, the CDR3 is TGTGCCACCAGTGATTTGAGGCGCAGCACCGGGGAGCTGTTTTTT. The chain employs TRBV24-1 and TRBJ2-2; D is undetermined. This CDR3 region has 15 residues. Trimming removed 0 bases from V and 4 bases from J, with 8 bases in between. Germline V gives CDR1 KGHDR, CDR2 SFDVKD.

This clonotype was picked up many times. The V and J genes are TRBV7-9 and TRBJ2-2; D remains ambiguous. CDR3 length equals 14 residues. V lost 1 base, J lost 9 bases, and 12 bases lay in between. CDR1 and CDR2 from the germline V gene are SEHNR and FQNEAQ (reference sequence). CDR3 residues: CASSLVAGHRELFF. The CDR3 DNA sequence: TGTGCCAGCAGCTTAGTGGCAGGTCACCGGGAGCTGTTTTTT.

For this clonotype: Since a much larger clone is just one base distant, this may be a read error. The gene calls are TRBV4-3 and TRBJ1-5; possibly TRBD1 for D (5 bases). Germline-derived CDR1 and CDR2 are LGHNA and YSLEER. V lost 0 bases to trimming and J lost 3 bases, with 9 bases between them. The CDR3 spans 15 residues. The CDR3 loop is CASSQDRGNNQPQHF. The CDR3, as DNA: TGCGCCAGCAGCCAAGATCGGGGCAACAATCAGCCCCAGCATTTT.

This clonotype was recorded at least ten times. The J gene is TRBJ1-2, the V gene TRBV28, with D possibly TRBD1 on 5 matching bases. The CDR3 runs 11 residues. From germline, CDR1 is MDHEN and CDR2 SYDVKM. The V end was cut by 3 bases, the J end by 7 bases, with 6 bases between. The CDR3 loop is CASSFGAGYTF. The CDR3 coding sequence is TGTGCCAGCAGTTTTGGGGCTGGCTACACCTTC.

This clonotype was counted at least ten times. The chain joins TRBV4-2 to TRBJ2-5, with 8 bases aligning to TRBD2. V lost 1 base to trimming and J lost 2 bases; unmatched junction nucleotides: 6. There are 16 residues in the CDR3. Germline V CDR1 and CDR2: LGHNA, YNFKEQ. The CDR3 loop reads CASSQVVAGLQETQYF. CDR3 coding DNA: TGTGCCAGCAGCCAAGTGGTAGCGGGACTACAAGAGACCCAGTACTTC.

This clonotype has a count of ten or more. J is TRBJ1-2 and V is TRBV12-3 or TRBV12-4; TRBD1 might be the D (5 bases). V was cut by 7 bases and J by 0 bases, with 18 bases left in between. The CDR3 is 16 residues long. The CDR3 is CASTETGQIANYGYTF. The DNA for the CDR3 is TGTGCCAGCACCGAAACGGGGCAGATAGCTAACTATGGCTACACCTTC.

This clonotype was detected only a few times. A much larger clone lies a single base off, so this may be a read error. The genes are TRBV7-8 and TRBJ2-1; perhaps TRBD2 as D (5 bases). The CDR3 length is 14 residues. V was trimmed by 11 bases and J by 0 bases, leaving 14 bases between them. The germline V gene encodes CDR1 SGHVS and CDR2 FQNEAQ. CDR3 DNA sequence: TGTGCCGGCCGGTCGGGAAGCTCCTACAATGAGCAGTTCTTC. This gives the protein CAGRSGSSYNEQFF.